In its sample, the clone carrying this T cell receptor (beta chain) was seen many times. Its specificity is unknown. The sample is drawn from a study of blood T cells in healthy people across ages. Study outcomes and limitations: It was not possible, with unsorted PBMCs, to conclusively compare naive and antigen-experienced cells. Whereas aged donors had fewer naive CD4+ cells, long-lived donors had more of them and higher diversity.

Germline CDR1 reads LGHNA; CDR2 reads YSLEER. The CDR3 runs 13 residues. Alongside a J-beta primer mix, a sample-barcoded 5' primer served in a second PCR lasting roughly 7 to 11 cycles. Every cDNA was tagged by a template-switch adaptor with 12 random nucleotides. Each CDR3 protein gets one entry after TCRdb re-called the 5' RACE reads with MiXCR. The sample gives about 1.7 million distinct CDR3 sequences, under 30% of which show up once; about 7.7% is in the top ten. What was sequenced was blood. The rearrangement links TRBV4-3 to TRBJ2-4; no clear D. The end of the DNA fits TRBJ2-7 better, so the J call may be wrong. This TCR derives from a woman aged 25 to 45 in good health. The CDR3 reads CASSQDSGSEQYF. The CDR3 DNA reads TGCGCCAGCAGCCAAGATTCGGGTAGCGAGCAGTACTTC.